This T cell receptor beta chain was observed in a study of blood T cell repertoires in COVID-19. The age range of participants was 18 to 89 years, with residence in under 25 US areas. Participants' own reports of clinical history determined their cohort assignment. CDR1 MNHEY and CDR2 SVGEGT come from the germline V gene. V lost 5 bases, J lost 5 bases, and 5 bases stayed unmatched. This CDR3 has 14 residues. Generated by immunoSEQ multiplex PCR, the TCRdb table keeps only in-frame clones and is missing some. The sample yields approximately 150,000 clones, approximately 85% seen once. The sequencing input was PBMCs or T cells enriched from blood (not recorded which). This receptor was obtained from a woman in her forties or fifties with acute COVID-19. The chain couples TRBV6-2 or TRBV6-3 to TRBJ2-7; 11 bases are a match to TRBD2. The CDR3 spells CASSLLAGVDEQYF. Here the CDR3 DNA reads TGTGCCAGCAGTCTACTAGCGGGAGTGGACGAGCAGTACTTC.